The source of this T cell receptor (beta chain) is a study of blood T cell repertoires in COVID-19. J was trimmed by 3 bases and V by 0 bases; bases with no gene match: 8. Germline-derived CDR1 and CDR2 are SGDLS and YYNGEE. This CDR3 is built from 17 residues. Assay used: immunoSEQ multiplex PCR; TCRdb lists only in-frame clones, some missing. The table records some 180,000 clones, around 90% of them present only once. The chain couples TRBV9 to TRBJ2-3; 9 positions agree with TRBD2. This TCR was recovered from a man aged 60-69 years with active or convalescent COVID-19. The sample was peripheral blood. CDR3: CASSVDKGGGATDTQYF. CDR3 sequence (DNA): TGTGCCAGCAGCGTAGATAAAGGCGGGGGGGCAACAGATACGCAGTATTTT.